This T cell receptor beta chain appears in the sequencing data of a study of CD8 T cells in Susac syndrome. RNA was extracted with the RNeasy kit, and a quantity of about 0.45 to 1 ug was reverse transcribed using random hexamers. A multiplex approach, immunoSEQ multiplex PCR, amplified TCR beta CDR3 across 54 Vbeta and 13 Jbeta. TCRdb passed the immunoSEQ multiplex PCR reads through MiXCR, listing each CDR3 protein once. This sample has roughly 200,000 distinct CDR3 sequences; 95% occur once, and the top ten carry 0.082%. The CDR3 spans 13 residues. V was pared by 3 bases and J by 5 bases, with 6 bases of the junction left unmatched. From germline, CDR1 is DFQATT and CDR2 SNEGSKA (reference sequence).

The receptor comes from a human donor with multiple sclerosis. The rearrangement joins TRBV20-1 to TRBJ1-2, with 7 bases lining up with TRBD1. What was sequenced was CD4+ T cells from PBMCs. The CDR3 DNA reads as TGCAGTGCTAGTCGAACAGGGGAGTATGGCTACACCTTC. Amino acid sequence: CSASRTGEYGYTF.